This TCR beta chain was recorded in a study of cytomegalovirus exposure and HLA in healthy donors. The method was immunoSEQ multiplex PCR; TCRdb's version includes in-frame clones alone and lacks a portion of them. The sample contains 150,000 to 200,000 clones, 95% to 97% of which appear only once. Sequencing was performed on PBMCs. This TCR was recovered from a woman between 18 and 29 years old in good health and CMV-seronegative.

CDR3 DNA sequence: TGCGCCAGCAGCCCCCCGGGACTAGCGGGGGGAGAGACCCAGTACTTC. As protein: CASSPPGLAGGETQYF. V and J are TRBV5-1 and TRBJ2-5, with 15 nucleotides matching TRBD2. Looked up from germline, CDR1 is SGHRS and CDR2 is YFSETQ. The CDR3 sequence is 16 residues long. J gave up 4 bases and V 4 bases, and 5 bases lay outside the gene matches.